This T cell receptor beta chain was recovered during a study of blood T cell repertoires in COVID-19 (dated by TCRdb to 2020 to 2021). Study-wide context: The collaborator samples originated in the United States, Italy and Spain and spanned the acute and convalescent phases of COVID-19. The material from the prospective study consisted of cDNA or gDNA derived from T cells, B-cell-depleted T cells, or PBMCs. The dataset comprised deeply sampled blood TCRbeta repertoires from subjects exposed to, actively infected with, or recovered from COVID-19. The repertoires were released in a freely available public database intended as a resource for research on the immune response to SARS-CoV-2. The samples were drawn from two sources: the first 160 participants of the ongoing ImmuneRACE study, and 950 to 1,500 subjects contributed by 6 global collaborators. Nearly every sample came with metadata listing a de-identified subject ID, COVID-19 status, age in years and sex. Where HLA class I and class II types were available, the types were taken from metadata supplied by the sample provider, not from assay-based typing. On the study overall, not on this receptor specifically: Clinical and demographic metadata were provided uncurated, with the amount varying by source and participant.

A word on this clone: The antigen it binds to is not known. Base qualities are missing; no much larger clone stands one base away.

TCRbeta CDR3 regions were amplified from genomic DNA by means of the immunoSEQ Assay, a bias-controlled multiplex PCR. The paper's processing steps were these. The number of nucleated cells in each sample was estimated from the amplification of reference gene primers within the assay. To quantify the absolute abundance of each unique TCRbeta CDR3 rearrangement, sequence reads were collapsed and filtered. For each sample, productive Simpson clonality was calculated as the square root of Simpson's diversity index over productive rearrangements. Imported from immuneACCESS, the table was reduced by TCRdb to in-frame sequences with V and J called. These copies leave out some clones; in studies compared against another copy, an unresolved V gene accounts for under half, and the cause of the remainder is not known. The V and J calls and clone size were taken over from that table, and D and trimming were inferred from the DNA. A total of 250,000 to 400,000 clones appear in this sample, 87% of them only once. Clones ranked in the top ten supply 1% of the sample.

The collaborating institutions used their own protocols to collect whole blood in K2EDTA tubes. For TCRbeta analysis, collaborators shipped samples as frozen whole blood, isolated PBMCs, or DNA extracted from either of those sample types. The receptor comes from a man over 45 with active or convalescent COVID-19. The sample was peripheral blood.

The nucleotides read TGTGCCAGCAGCCGGAACATGGGACAGGACCTTAACACTGAAGCTTTCTTT. It translates to CASSRNMGQDLNTEAFF. The sequence is built from TRBV7-3 and TRBJ1-1; the central 8 bases match TRBD1. Unmatched junction bases come to 13, with V trimmed by 5 bases and J by 2 bases. The CDR3 runs 17 residues from the cysteine to the phenylalanine. The kept DNA is CDR3 alone, 51 bases in frame from the first base. From the germline V gene, CDR1 is SGHTA and CDR2 is FQGTGA.